The rows below give T cell receptor beta chains drawn from one sample of a study of glioma-infiltrating T cells after dendritic cell vaccination. The table came from immunoSEQ multiplex PCR; TCRdb's copy has only in-frame clones and leaves some out. The sample has tens of thousands of clones; roughly 84% are singletons. This specimen was blood, taken after dendritic cell vaccination. The receptor set was obtained from a human donor with glioblastoma. Each CDR3 is given with its conserved first and last residue. The order of the fields is J gene, V gene, D gene, clone size, CDR3 protein, CDR3 DNA. A D gene is named only where the DNA matches it firmly. Size tells how often a clone was seen (once, few, many) or the class of an expanded clone, and some rows leave it out.

J: TRBJ2-4
V: TRBV6-4
D: TRBD1
size: NA
CDR3: CASTPVGQGKNIQYF
DNA: TGTGCCAGCACCCCAGTGGGACAGGGAAAAAACATTCAGTACTTC

J: TRBJ1-4
V: TRBV5-4
D: NA
size: NA
CDR3: CASSPGMGHRVGKEKLFF
DNA: TGTGCCAGCAGCCCCGGCATGGGGCACAGGGTAGGAAAAGAAAAACTGTTTTTT

J: TRBJ2-3
V: TRBV13
D: TRBD2
size: NA
CDR3: CASSLTLPSGRSDTQYF
DNA: TGTGCCAGCAGCTTAACCCTTCCTAGCGGGAGAAGTGATACGCAGTATTTT

J: TRBJ2-5
V: TRBV7-2
D: NA
size: NA
CDR3: CASSLQETQYF
DNA: TGTGCCAGCAGCCTACAAGAGACCCAGTACTTC

J: TRBJ2-1
V: TRBV5-5
D: TRBD2
size: once
CDR3: CASSLMKGTSGRSGDNEQFF
DNA: TGTGCCAGCAGCTTGATGAAGGGAACTAGCGGGCGCAGCGGTGACAATGAGCAGTTCTTC

J: TRBJ1-4
V: TRBV18
D: NA
size: NA
CDR3: CASSPAGAGEKLFF
DNA: TGTGCCAGCTCCCCGGCGGGGGCGGGTGAAAAACTGTTTTTT

J: TRBJ2-7
V: TRBV2
D: NA
size: NA
CDR3: CASSAAGEQYF
DNA: TGTGCCAGCAGTGCGGCGGGAGAGCAGTACTTC

J: TRBJ2-1
V: TRBV7-7
D: NA
size: NA
CDR3: CASSLGLRDSRNEQFF
DNA: TGTGCTAGCAGCTTAGGACTCAGGGACTCGAGGAATGAGCAGTTCTTC

J: TRBJ2-5
V: TRBV5-1
D: NA
size: NA
CDR3: CASSLEVTVQETQYF
DNA: TGCGCCAGCAGCTTGGAAGTGACAGTACAAGAGACCCAGTACTTC

J: TRBJ2-1
V: TRBV5-6
D: TRBD2
size: NA
CDR3: CASSLVRASGYNEQFF
DNA: TGTGCCAGCAGCTTGGTTAGGGCTAGCGGCTACAATGAGCAGTTCTTC

J: TRBJ2-1
V: TRBV4-1
D: TRBD2
size: NA
CDR3: CASSQVTSGSIGYNEQFF
DNA: TGCGCCAGCAGCCAAGTTACTAGCGGGAGTATCGGCTACAATGAGCAGTTCTTC

J: TRBJ2-7
V: TRBV7-2
D: TRBD2
size: NA
CDR3: CASSDGLAGDDEQYF
DNA: TGTGCCAGCAGTGACGGACTAGCGGGGGATGACGAGCAGTACTTC

J: TRBJ1-4
V: TRBV7-8
D: NA
size: few
CDR3: CASRPQTGATNEKLFF
DNA: TGTGCCAGCAGACCACAGACGGGGGCAACTAATGAAAAACTGTTTTTT